This T cell receptor (beta chain) emerged from a study of memory CD8 T cells in hepatitis C reinfection. Study-level background: HCV reinfection meant a positive HCV RNA test after two negative tests at least 60 days apart. Pre-reinfection sampling occurred 55 to 20 weeks ahead of detected reinfection. The study, taken as a whole, reports: Four or five donors were too few for definitive public clonotype conclusions.

Time point in this sample: pre-reinfection, 55 to 20 weeks before reinfection detection. TCR sequencing was done directly ex vivo on sorted cells, without expansion in vitro. Total naive CD8 T cells were sorted as viable CD3+ CD8+ CD45RO- cells from two donors. Data came from immunoSEQ multiplex PCR; TCRdb stores just in-frame clones and leaves some out. The sample holds 45,000 to 55,000 clones, approximately 89% seen once. A word on this clone: The antigen is undetermined.

The V gene's germline CDR1 is SGHAT and CDR2 FQNNGV. The CDR3 is 14 residues long. V shed 0 bases and J shed 5 bases, with 7 bases lying between them. This chain uses TRBV11-2 with TRBJ2-2; D gene unclear. Specimen: naive CD8+ T cells sorted from blood. The receptor's source is a man aged 18 to 30 with hepatitis C virus infection. CDR3 bases: TGTGCCAGCAGCTTAGAACAGCCGACCGGGGAGCTGTTTTTT. Protein product: CASSLEQPTGELFF.